The clone carrying this T cell receptor beta chain was seen repeatedly, ten times or more. Its antigen is unknown. The sample originates from a study of T cell repertoires in cytomegalovirus infection. Across the whole study: Indications came from public TCR beta signatures; they pointed to CMV infection and to a matching HLA type.

TCRdb re-analysed the reads in MiXCR, keeping a single row per CDR3 protein. This repertoire shows about 180,000 distinct CDR3 sequences, around an eighth found once; its top ten account for more than 20%. Findings of the study overall: Carriers of CMV plus the relevant HLA were identified by cumulative public TCR beta family frequency. The ex vivo response showed dominance by HLA-C-restricted CMV-specific TCR beta clonotypes.

The sequenced material came from PBMCs. This TCR was recovered from a human donor in good health (CMV status not recorded). Some clones in this sample may be carry-over from other donors' samples.

The DNA of the CDR3 is TGTGCCAGCAGCCCCCGGGGGGGCCACGAGCAGTACTTC. This sequence encodes CASSPRGGHEQYF. V and J are TRBV7-2 and TRBJ2-7; 8 positions match TRBD2. This CDR3 has 13 residues. The J segment lost 5 bases and the V segment lost 5 bases, leaving 5 bases of the junction unmatched. The V gene's germline CDR1 is SGHTA and CDR2 FQGNSA.